These T cell receptor beta chains were read from a single sample in a study of CD8 T cells in ankylosing spondylitis. TCRdb passed the 5' RACE reads through MiXCR, listing each CDR3 protein once. The sample lists around 300,000 distinct CDR3 sequences, less than 25% occurring once. The sequenced material came from blood, either unsorted or a sorted T cell fraction (not recorded which). The receptors shown here come from a female donor with ankylosing spondylitis or in good health (not recorded which). CDR3s include the opening cysteine and the closing phenylalanine or tryptophan.

TRBJ2-7,TRBV20-1,CSAPRNTYEQYF
TRBJ2-7,TRBV29-1,CSVWTTGDGYEQYF
TRBJ1-5,TRBV20-1,CSAGQFPNQPQHF
TRBJ2-1,TRBV6-1,CASRAAGVPYNEQFF
TRBJ2-7,TRBV6-5,CASSYSDRAKVEQYF
TRBJ2-7,TRBV5-1,CASSLVAQRGEQYF
TRBJ2-3,TRBV20-1,CSALGQSTDTQYF
TRBJ2-7,TRBV4-3,CASSQALAGYYEQYF
TRBJ2-2,TRBV7-2,CATKPGINTGELFF
TRBJ1-5,TRBV20-1,CSATTGQGSYQPQHF
TRBJ2-7,TRBV12-3/TRBV12-4,CASSLNRVYEQYF
TRBJ2-1,TRBV6-2/TRBV6-3,CASSYRAGGPSSYNEQFF
TRBJ2-1,TRBV28,CASRLAGGLYNEQFF
TRBJ2-7,TRBV20-1,CSAQNSPDYEQYF
TRBJ1-2,TRBV10-3,CASAQKNYGYTF
TRBJ2-7,TRBV14,CASSQGRGYSYEQYF
TRBJ1-1,TRBV7-9,CASSSRTGRDTEAFF
TRBJ1-2,TRBV20-1,CSASRGISYTF
TRBJ1-2,TRBV6-2/TRBV6-3,CASSRTGTGSTMAGYTF
TRBJ2-5,TRBV7-2,CASSPLGKTQYF
TRBJ2-1,TRBV25-1,CASSEPGTGGNEQFF
TRBJ2-5,TRBV7-2,CASRRTGAGETQYF
TRBJ1-2,TRBV6-5,CASSYSGTGNYGYTF
TRBJ1-1,TRBV30,CAWEQGSKGTEAFF
TRBJ2-7,TRBV6-5,CASSSTSEQYF
TRBJ2-3,TRBV5-1,CASSSGRGTDTQYF
TRBJ2-3,TRBV18,CASSPAIRGTDTQYF
TRBJ2-7,TRBV18,CASSPMGGATYEQYF